This passage covers 25 T cell receptor beta chains from one sample sequenced in a study of blood T cell repertoires in COVID-19. Libraries were prepared by immunoSEQ multiplex PCR; TCRdb keeps only in-frame clonotypes and omits some of them. The data hold approximately 360,000 clones, with about 90% observed a single time. Material: PBMCs or T cells enriched from blood (not recorded which). The receptor source for this set is a middle-aged man in a cohort exposed to, infected with or recovered from COVID-19 (not recorded which).

The CDR3 loop is CASSPWTGERVYEQYF. In nucleotides, the CDR3 is TGTGCCAGCTCACCTTGGACAGGGGAAAGAGTCTACGAGCAGTACTTC. The chain joins TRBV18 to TRBJ2-7; 9 positions agree with TRBD1. CDR1 and CDR2 (germline): KGHSH, LQKENI. Trimming took 3 bases from V and 3 from J; bases not matched to a gene: 9. The CDR3 sequence is 16 residues long.

V usage is TRBV19 and J usage is TRBJ2-7; the match to TRBD1 covers 9 bases. The germline gives CDR1 LNHDA, CDR2 SQIVND (reference sequence). Germline trimming cut 3 bases from V and 3 bases from J; bases unmatched to any gene: 6. The length of the CDR3 is 15 residues. Here the CDR3 reads CASSMAGTGYYEQYF. The CDR3 DNA sequence: TGTGCCAGTAGTATGGCCGGGACAGGGTACTACGAGCAGTACTTC.

V usage is TRBV30 and J usage is TRBJ1-1; 7 positions match TRBD1. Germline CDR1 is GTSNPN and CDR2 is SVGIG (reference sequence). The CDR3 contains 13 residues. V trimming: 5 bases; J trimming: 0 bases; junction bases outside the gene matches: 3. The CDR3 nucleotides are TGTGCCTGGGGGACAGCTATGAACACTGAAGCTTTCTTT. Translation: CAWGTAMNTEAFF.

The V gene is TRBV30, the J gene TRBJ2-2, with TRBD2 matching 7 bases. The CDR3 length is 15 residues. CDR1 is GTSNPN, CDR2 SVGIG, per germline (reference sequence). Unmatched junction bases numbered 2, after V lost 0 bases and J lost 1 base. CDR3 DNA sequence: TGTGCCTGGAGTGTGAAGCGGGGGAACACCGGGGAGCTGTTTTTT. This encodes CAWSVKRGNTGELFF.

This chain links TRBV28 with TRBJ2-3; possible D gene TRBD2, 6 bases. Per the germline V gene, CDR1 is MDHEN and CDR2 is SYDVKM. Trimming pared 4 bases from V and 3 bases from J, leaving 11 bases between. The CDR3 sequence is 14 residues long. CDR3 residues: CASSSPGETDTQYF. The DNA for the CDR3 is TGTGCCAGCAGTTCCCCGGGGGAGACAGATACGCAGTATTTT. Using reference TRBV28 and TRBJ2-3 for the parts outside the CDR3, the full variable domain is DVKVTQSSRYLVKRTGEKVFLECVQDMDHENMFWYRQDPGLGLRLIYFSYDVKMKEKGDIPEGYSVSREKKERFSLILESASTNQTSMYLCASSSPGETDTQYFGPGTRLTVL.

This chain connects TRBV10-2 to TRBJ2-5, with D perhaps matching TRBD1 (6 bases). Germline V gene sequence: CDR1 WSHSY, CDR2 SAAADI. There are 14 residues in the CDR3. V lost 7 bases and J lost 1, with 13 bases in between. The CDR3 region has the DNA TGCGCCAGCACGGGTAGCAGGGGCCAAGAGACCCAGTACTTC. It is translated as CASTGSRGQETQYF.

The V call is TRBV27, the J call TRBJ2-7, with 8 bases that match TRBD1. Germline CDR1 reads MNHEY; CDR2 reads SMNVEV (reference sequence). CDR3 length equals 15 residues. J lost 2 bases, V lost 6 bases, and 9 bases had no gene match. CDR3 sequence reads: CASSGQGGMAYEQYF. In nucleotides, the CDR3 is TGTGCCAGCAGCGGACAGGGCGGTATGGCCTACGAGCAGTACTTC.

This clone was recorded only once. The chain carries TRBV10-1 and TRBJ2-7; 7 bases align to TRBD2. The V gene end was trimmed by 7 bases and the J gene end by 3 bases; junction bases not matched to a gene: 15. Germline values: CDR1 WNHNN, CDR2 SYGVQD (reference sequence). CDR3 length: 16 residues. CDR3 residues: CASISRVWRESYEQYF. In nucleotides, the CDR3 is TGCGCCAGCATCTCAAGAGTCTGGCGGGAGAGCTACGAGCAGTACTTC.

The J gene is TRBJ2-1, the V gene TRBV28, with 8 bases lining up with TRBD2. CDR1 and CDR2 from the germline V gene are MDHEN and SYDVKM. There are 13 residues in the CDR3. Losses at the gene ends were 7 bases for V and 4 bases for J; bases not matched to a gene: 3. The CDR3 here is CASTSGSYNEQFF. CDR3 DNA sequence: TGTGCCAGCACCAGCGGGAGTTACAATGAGCAGTTCTTC.

The V call is TRBV28, the J call TRBJ2-3, with a weak D call TRBD2 (5 bases). Germline V gives CDR1 MDHEN, CDR2 SYDVKM. Trimming shortened V by 1 base and J by 2 bases, and 10 bases separated the two germline ends. The CDR3 contains 15 residues. The CDR3 region has the DNA TGTGCCAGCAGTTTATCTCGCGGGTTCACAGATACGCAGTATTTT. As protein: CASSLSRGFTDTQYF.

The rearrangement links TRBV3-1 (or the pseudogene TRBV3-2) to TRBJ2-2; 8 nucleotides line up with TRBD1. Trimming took 5 bases from V and 3 from J; bases not matched to a gene: 11. Germline CDR1 is LGHDT and CDR2 is YNNKEL (reference sequence). The CDR3 covers 17 residues. As DNA, the CDR3 is TGTGCCAGCAGCTATTCTATCCAGGGGGCTGACACCGGGGAGCTGTTTTTT. It specifies CASSYSIQGADTGELFF.

This rearrangement joins TRBV14 to TRBJ2-1; 11 bases match TRBD2. V gave up 4 bases and J gave up 12 bases; unmatched junction bases: 5. CDR3 length: 13 amino acids. Germline CDR1 is SGHDN and CDR2 is FVKESK. CDR3 sequence reads: CASSLGLAGRQFF. For the CDR3, the DNA is TGTGCCAGCAGCCTAGGACTAGCGGGTCGGCAGTTCTTC.

V is TRBV18 and J is TRBJ2-6, with 12 bases aligning to TRBD1. Germline CDR1 reads KGHSH; CDR2 reads LQKENI. After removal of 6 bases from V and 0 bases from J, the junction contained 3 bases not matched to a gene. This CDR3 contains 17 residues. The CDR3 DNA reads as TGTGCCAGCTCCGGGACAGGGGGCGGCTCTGGGGCCAACGTCCTGACTTTC. This encodes CASSGTGGGSGANVLTF.

At least ten counts were recorded for this clone. CDR3 nucleotides: TGCGCCAGCAGTATGTCTGCGGGAGTCTACGAGCAGTACTTC. This codes for CASSMSAGVYEQYF. J is TRBJ2-7 and V is TRBV5-1; TRBD2 agrees at 7 bases. J gave up 3 bases and V 5 bases, and 8 bases lay outside the gene matches. The CDR3 loop spans 14 amino acids. Germline values: CDR1 SGHRS, CDR2 YFSETQ.

This chain links TRBV9 with TRBJ2-2, with TRBD2 matching 12 bases. Germline V gene sequence: CDR1 SGDLS, CDR2 YYNGEE. Losses at the gene ends were 4 bases for V and 6 bases for J; bases not matched to a gene: 4. CDR3 length: 15 residues. The DNA of the CDR3 is TGTGCCAGCAGCCCCGCTAGCGGGAGGGCCGGGGAGCTGTTTTTT. Translation: CASSPASGRAGELFF.

This clone was found a few times. V usage is TRBV5-1 and J usage is TRBJ2-1, with TRBD2 matching 7 bases. V lost 5 bases, J lost 3 bases, and 5 bases stayed unmatched. CDR3 length: 14 amino acids. Looked up from germline, CDR1 is SGHRS and CDR2 is YFSETQ. CDR3 nucleotide sequence: TGCGCCAGCAGTACTAGCGTTCTCTACAATGAGCAGTTCTTC. It yields the protein CASSTSVLYNEQFF.

V and J are TRBV6-6 and TRBJ1-4; 8 bases align to TRBD1. This CDR3 contains 14 residues. Germline trimming cut 2 bases from V and 8 bases from J; bases unmatched to any gene: 4. Germline V CDR1 and CDR2: MNHNY, SVGAGI (reference sequence). For the CDR3, the DNA is TGTGCCAGCAGTTACGTAGCAGGGGGCGAAAAACTGTTTTTT. It codes for CASSYVAGGEKLFF.

V gene TRBV5-4 combines with J gene TRBJ2-7; tentatively, D is TRBD2 (5 bases). Germline V gene sequence: CDR1 SGHNT, CDR2 YYREEE (reference sequence). CDR3 size: 14 residues. Trimming took off 7 bases at V and 0 bases at J, with 14 bases between the two ends. DNA of the CDR3: TGTGCCAGCGCCACGGAGGTCAGCTCCTACGAGCAGTACTTC. This sequence encodes CASATEVSSYEQYF.

The chain employs TRBV28 and TRBJ1-3; D unresolved. The germline V gene has CDR1 MDHEN and CDR2 SYDVKM. The ends were cut back, 2 bases at V and 0 bases at J, with 8 bases in the middle. The CDR3 extends over 15 amino acids. CDR3 nucleotides: TGTGCCAGCAGTTTAGCACTTCACTCTGGAAACACCATATATTTT. Translating it yields CASSLALHSGNTIYF.

The V gene is TRBV11-2, the J gene TRBJ1-2, with 7 nucleotides matching TRBD1. The V gene end was trimmed by 2 bases and the J gene end by 4 bases; junction bases not matched to a gene: 7. The CDR3 runs to 15 residues. Per germline, CDR1 SGHAT and CDR2 FQNNGV. CDR3 sequence (DNA): TGTGCCAGCAGCTTAATGGGGGACAGCGGCTATGGCTACACCTTC. Its translation is CASSLMGDSGYGYTF.

V gene TRBV7-9 combines with J gene TRBJ1-1; D not certain. CDR3 size: 15 residues. In germline, CDR1 is SEHNR, CDR2 FQNEAQ (reference sequence). V was trimmed by 1 base and J by 1 base, leaving 10 bases between them. CDR3 in amino acids: CASSLGIPGNTEAFF. As DNA, the CDR3 is TGTGCCAGCAGCTTAGGGATTCCGGGGAACACTGAAGCTTTCTTT.

This clone was found a few times. The chain joins TRBV27 to TRBJ2-7; 12 positions agree with TRBD2. V gave up 7 bases and J gave up 3 bases; unmatched junction bases: 10. Germline lookup yields CDR1 MNHEY and CDR2 SMNVEV (reference sequence). This CDR3 comprises 16 residues. The CDR3 region has the DNA TGTGCCAGCACCGGGGCTAGCGGGAGGGGGGACTACGAGCAGTACTTC. This codes for CASTGASGRGDYEQYF.

This clone turned up a few times. The rearrangement links TRBV9 to TRBJ2-7, with 11 bases fitting TRBD2. This CDR3 spans 15 amino acids. Germline CDR1 is SGDLS and CDR2 is YYNGEE. After removal of 3 bases from V and 2 bases from J, the junction contained 4 bases not matched to a gene. CDR3 sequence (DNA): TGTGCCAGCAGCGCGGGACTAGCGGTTACCTACGAGCAGTACTTC. Translated, it gives CASSAGLAVTYEQYF.

CDR3 protein: CASSEQVNTEAFF. The CDR3 coding sequence is TGCGCCAGCAGCGAACAGGTTAACACTGAAGCTTTCTTT. The V gene is TRBV5-1, the J gene TRBJ1-1, with a weak D call TRBD1 (5 bases). V was clipped by 4 bases and J by 2 bases, with 9 bases between them. This CDR3 is 13 amino acids long. The germline V gene has CDR1 SGHRS and CDR2 YFSETQ.

The chain links TRBV10-3 to TRBJ2-1; 15 bases are shared with TRBD2. This CDR3 is 20 amino acids long. V shed 3 bases, J shed 7 bases, and the junction held 16 bases outside the gene matches. Germline CDR1 and CDR2: ENHRY and SYGVKD. In nucleotides, the CDR3 is TGTGCCATCAGTGACCCCCCGGGACTAGCGGGAGGCTCAACGCGGAATGAGCAGTTCTTC. It codes for CAISDPPGLAGGSTRNEQFF.